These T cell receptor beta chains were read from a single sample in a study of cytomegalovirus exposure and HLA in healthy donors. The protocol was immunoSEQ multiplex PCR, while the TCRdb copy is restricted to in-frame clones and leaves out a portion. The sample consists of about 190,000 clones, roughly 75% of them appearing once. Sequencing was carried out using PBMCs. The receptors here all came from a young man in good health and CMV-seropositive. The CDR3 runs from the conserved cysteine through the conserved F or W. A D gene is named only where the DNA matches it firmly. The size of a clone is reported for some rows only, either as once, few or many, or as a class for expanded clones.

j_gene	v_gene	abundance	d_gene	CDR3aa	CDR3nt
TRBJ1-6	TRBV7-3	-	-	CASSLRGPNSPLHF	TGTGCCAGCAGCTTAAGAGGGCCTAATTCACCCCTCCACTTT
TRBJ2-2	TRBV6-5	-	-	CASNQGRDTGELFF	TGTGCCAGCAATCAAGGCAGGGACACCGGGGAGCTGTTTTTT
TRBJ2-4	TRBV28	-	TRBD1	CASPPSGTGSAKNIQYF	TGTGCCAGCCCCCCCTCCGGGACAGGGTCGGCCAAAAACATTCAGTACTTC
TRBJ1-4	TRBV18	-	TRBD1	CASSLFRDRENEKLFF	TGTGCCAGCTCACTCTTTCGGGACAGGGAAAATGAAAAACTGTTTTTT
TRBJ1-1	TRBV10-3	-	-	CAISGAGEWNTEAFF	TGTGCCATCAGTGGTGCAGGGGAATGGAACACTGAAGCTTTCTTT
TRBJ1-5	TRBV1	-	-	CTSSQEGPSNQPQHF	TGCACCAGCAGCCAAGAGGGCCCTAGCAATCAGCCCCAGCATTTT
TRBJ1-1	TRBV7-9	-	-	CSSNRGIVTEAFF	TGTTCCAGCAACCGCGGGATTGTTACTGAAGCTTTCTTT
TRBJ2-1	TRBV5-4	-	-	CASSLDGRSYNEQFF	TGTGCCAGCAGCTTGGATGGCAGATCCTACAATGAGCAGTTCTTC
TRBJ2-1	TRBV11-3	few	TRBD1	CASSLEQGNYNEQFF	TGTGCCAGCAGCTTAGAACAGGGGAACTACAATGAGCAGTTCTTC
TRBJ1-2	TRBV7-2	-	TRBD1	CASSLATGGGYTF	TGTGCCAGCAGCTTAGCGACAGGGGGGGGCTACACCTTC
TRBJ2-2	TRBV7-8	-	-	CASSTRDGVGELFF	TGTGCCAGCAGCACCCGAGACGGAGTCGGGGAGCTGTTTTTT
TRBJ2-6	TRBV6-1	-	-	CALRGGSSGANVLTF	TGTGCCCTGAGAGGGGGTAGCTCTGGGGCCAACGTCCTGACTTTC
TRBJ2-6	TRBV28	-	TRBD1	CASSTGTGGGLGANVLTF	TGTGCCAGCAGCACCGGGACAGGGGGCGGATTGGGGGCCAACGTCCTGACTTTC
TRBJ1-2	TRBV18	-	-	CASSPPPPDITGYTF	TGTGCCAGCTCACCACCCCCGCCGGACATTACTGGCTACACCTTC
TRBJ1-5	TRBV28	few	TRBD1	CASRDSTGGTQPQHF	TGTGCCAGCAGAGACTCGACAGGGGGCACTCAGCCCCAGCATTTT
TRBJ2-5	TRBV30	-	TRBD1	CAWVRQGPETQYF	TGTGCCTGGGTTAGACAGGGTCCAGAGACCCAGTACTTC
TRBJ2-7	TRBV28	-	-	CASLEGVKEEQYF	TGTGCCAGCCTTGAAGGGGTGAAGGAAGAGCAGTACTTC
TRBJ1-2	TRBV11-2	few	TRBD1	CASSLGEYRTGGRGYTF	TGTGCCAGCAGCTTAGGCGAATACAGGACAGGGGGACGCGGCTACACCTTC
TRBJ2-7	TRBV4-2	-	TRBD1	CASSQDWDRHEQYF	TGTGCCAGCAGCCAAGATTGGGACAGGCACGAGCAGTACTTC
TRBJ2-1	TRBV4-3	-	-	CASSQAFAGGLSNEQFF	TGCGCCAGCAGCCAAGCTTTTGCGGGTGGCCTCTCCAATGAGCAGTTCTTC
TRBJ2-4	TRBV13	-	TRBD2	CASSLGPSGSRVLAKNIQYF	TGTGCCAGCAGCTTAGGTCCTAGCGGGAGTAGGGTTCTAGCCAAAAACATTCAGTACTTC
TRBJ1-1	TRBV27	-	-	CASSLSGRTEAFF	TGTGCCAGCAGTTTATCCGGGAGGACTGAAGCTTTCTTT
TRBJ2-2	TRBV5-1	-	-	CASSLGTYYTGELFF	TGCGCCAGCAGCTTGGGGACATACTACACCGGGGAGCTGTTTTTT